What follows are 11 T cell receptor beta chains derived from one specimen sequenced in a study of identical twins (dated by TCRdb to about 2016). Libraries were made using 5' RACE. Sequencing took place on an Illumina HiSeq 2000. TCRdb handled the public reads itself, with Q25 trimming in fastp and clone calling in MiXCR, and kept productive beta chains. Entries are consolidated by CDR3 protein sequence, retaining the most common genes and DNA. In all, the sample holds approximately 500,000 distinct CDR3 sequences, and around 15% of those were seen once. Roughly 0.44% of the sample is in the top ten clones. The data were also submitted as part of a second study, on yellow fever vaccine responses in identical twins.

The sequencing sample was made of CD4+ T cells sorted from blood. Receptors originate from a young woman in good health.

The J gene is TRBJ1-1, the V gene TRBV3-1, with D hard to call. V shed 3 bases and J shed 1 base, with 9 bases lying between them. Germline V gene sequence: CDR1 LGHDT, CDR2 YNNKEL (reference sequence). The CDR3 is made up of 14 amino acids. This CDR3 is CASSHRERNTEAFF. As DNA, the CDR3 is TGTGCCAGCAGCCACCGGGAGCGGAACACTGAAGCTTTCTTT.

This clonotype occurred a few times. The chain recombines TRBV12-3 or TRBV12-4 with TRBJ2-5; 8 bases map to TRBD2. CDR3 size: 15 residues. V lost 7 bases to trimming and J lost 2 bases; unmatched junction nucleotides: 9. The CDR3 DNA sequence: TGTGCCAGCACCCGGTGGATAGCGGGGCAAGAGACCCAGTACTTC. Translation: CASTRWIAGQETQYF.

The chain carries TRBV11-1 and TRBJ2-1; D is possibly TRBD2 (7 bases). V was trimmed by 2 bases and J by 4 bases, leaving 24 bases between them. The CDR3 runs 19 residues. Germline CDR1 SGHAT, CDR2 FQDESV (reference sequence). The CDR3 here is CASSLMGPSGRGVYNEQFF. The CDR3 DNA reads as TGTGCCAGCAGCTTAATGGGACCGTCTGGGAGGGGGGTTTACAATGAGCAGTTCTTC.

This chain connects TRBV7-6 to TRBJ1-1; D possibly corresponds to TRBD1 (6 bases). The germline CDR1 and CDR2 sequences are SGHVS and FNYEAQ. The CDR3 has 12 residues. Between the trimmed V and J ends, which lost 1 base and 10 bases, there was a span of 10 bases. The CDR3 loop reads CASSLGQGPAFF. In DNA form, the CDR3 reads TGTGCCAGCAGCTTAGGGCAGGGGCCAGCTTTCTTT.

The chain links TRBV11-3 to TRBJ2-7, with D hard to call. This CDR3 contains 15 residues. Germline CDR1 is SGHNT and CDR2 is YENEEA. V lost 5 bases, J lost 6 bases, and 20 bases lay in between. The CDR3 sequence is CASSPLNGLGSEQYF. The CDR3 DNA sequence: TGTGCCAGCAGCCCCTTAAACGGCCTAGGCTCCGAGCAGTACTTC.

This chain links TRBV11-2 with TRBJ1-6; TRBD1 matches 7 bases. V shed 5 bases and J 4 bases; nucleotides not matched to a gene: 5. This CDR3 is 15 amino acids long. The germline V gene encodes CDR1 SGHAT and CDR2 FQNNGV. CDR3 bases: TGTGCCAGCAGCGCCACAGGGGAGTATAATTCACCCCTCCACTTT. This translates into CASSATGEYNSPLHF.

This sequence joins TRBV12-3 or TRBV12-4 and TRBJ2-5; 7 positions match TRBD1. Losses at the gene ends were 6 bases for V and 3 bases for J; bases not matched to a gene: 7. The CDR3 is 14 residues long. The CDR3: CASSGTGQEETQYF. The CDR3 DNA is TGTGCCAGCAGCGGAACCGGACAGGAAGAGACCCAGTACTTC.

The table lists this clonotype with a few counts. The chain carries TRBV6-1 and TRBJ1-5; no clear D gene. Germline V gene lookup returns CDR1 MNHNS and CDR2 SASEGT. The V gene lost 6 bases and the J gene lost 5 bases, with 11 bases spanning the gap. The CDR3 spans 13 residues. Here the CDR3 reads CASRPTNYQPQHF. The CDR3 bases are TGTGCCAGCAGGCCTACTAACTATCAGCCCCAGCATTTT.

The gene calls are TRBV6-1 and TRBJ2-1; TRBD2 matches 12 bases. The germline CDR1 and CDR2 sequences are MNHNS and SASEGT. Trimming removed 8 bases from V and 5 bases from J; junction bases left unmatched: 7. The CDR3 runs to 15 residues. CDR3 loop: CASGWASGRDNEQFF. Here the CDR3 DNA reads TGTGCCAGCGGGTGGGCTAGCGGGAGGGACAATGAGCAGTTCTTC.

This clonotype was recorded at least ten times. Here the CDR3 DNA reads TGTGCCAGCAGTTTTATCTCTGGAGCGGCCGCAGATACGCAGTATTTT. The encoded protein is CASSFISGAAADTQYF. The chain has TRBV12-3 or TRBV12-4 and TRBJ2-3; tentatively, D is TRBD2 (5 bases). The CDR3 is 16 residues long. Trimming removed 3 bases from V and 4 bases from J, with 17 bases in between.

This clonotype has a handful of counts. The chain is built from TRBV11-2 and TRBJ2-4; 9 nucleotides line up with TRBD2. The V and J ends lost 0 bases and 7 bases, in that order; junction bases with no gene match: 13. The germline gives CDR1 SGHAT, CDR2 FQNNGV. CDR3 length: 18 residues. CDR3 amino acids: CASSLDFGASGVMNIQYF. The CDR3 DNA reads TGTGCCAGCAGCTTAGATTTTGGGGCTAGCGGGGTAATGAACATTCAGTACTTC.